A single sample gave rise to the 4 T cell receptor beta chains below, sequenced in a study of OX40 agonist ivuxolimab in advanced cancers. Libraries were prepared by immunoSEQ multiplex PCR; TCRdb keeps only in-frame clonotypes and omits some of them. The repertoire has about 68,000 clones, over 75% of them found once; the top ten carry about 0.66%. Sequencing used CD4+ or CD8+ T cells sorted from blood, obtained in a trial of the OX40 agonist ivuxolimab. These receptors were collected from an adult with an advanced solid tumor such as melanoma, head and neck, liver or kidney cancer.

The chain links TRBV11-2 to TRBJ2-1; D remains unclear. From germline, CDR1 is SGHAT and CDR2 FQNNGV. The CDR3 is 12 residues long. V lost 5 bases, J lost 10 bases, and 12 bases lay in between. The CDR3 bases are TGTGCCAGCAGCCCCCGCCCGCCCGAGCAGTTCTTC. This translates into CASSPRPPEQFF.

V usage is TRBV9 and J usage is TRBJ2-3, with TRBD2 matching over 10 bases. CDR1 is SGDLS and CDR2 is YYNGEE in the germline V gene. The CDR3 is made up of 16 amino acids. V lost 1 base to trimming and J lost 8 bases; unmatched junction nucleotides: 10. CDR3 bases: TGTGCCAGCAGCGTATACAGCGGGGGGGCCACGGCTACGCAGTATTTT. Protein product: CASSVYSGGATATQYF.

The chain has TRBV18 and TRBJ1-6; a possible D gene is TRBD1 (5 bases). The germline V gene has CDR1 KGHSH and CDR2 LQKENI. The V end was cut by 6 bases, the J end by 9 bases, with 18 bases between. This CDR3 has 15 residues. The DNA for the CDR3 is TGTGCCAGCTCGCCGGGACTGAGTATAGTTTCACCCCTCCACTTT. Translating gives CASSPGLSIVSPLHF.

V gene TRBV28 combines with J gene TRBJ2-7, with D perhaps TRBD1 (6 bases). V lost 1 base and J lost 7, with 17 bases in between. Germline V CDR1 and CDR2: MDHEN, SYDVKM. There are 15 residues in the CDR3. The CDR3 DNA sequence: TGTGCCAGCAGTTTATTTCGGGTTGGGGGCGGGGAGCAGTACTTC. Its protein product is CASSLFRVGGGEQYF.